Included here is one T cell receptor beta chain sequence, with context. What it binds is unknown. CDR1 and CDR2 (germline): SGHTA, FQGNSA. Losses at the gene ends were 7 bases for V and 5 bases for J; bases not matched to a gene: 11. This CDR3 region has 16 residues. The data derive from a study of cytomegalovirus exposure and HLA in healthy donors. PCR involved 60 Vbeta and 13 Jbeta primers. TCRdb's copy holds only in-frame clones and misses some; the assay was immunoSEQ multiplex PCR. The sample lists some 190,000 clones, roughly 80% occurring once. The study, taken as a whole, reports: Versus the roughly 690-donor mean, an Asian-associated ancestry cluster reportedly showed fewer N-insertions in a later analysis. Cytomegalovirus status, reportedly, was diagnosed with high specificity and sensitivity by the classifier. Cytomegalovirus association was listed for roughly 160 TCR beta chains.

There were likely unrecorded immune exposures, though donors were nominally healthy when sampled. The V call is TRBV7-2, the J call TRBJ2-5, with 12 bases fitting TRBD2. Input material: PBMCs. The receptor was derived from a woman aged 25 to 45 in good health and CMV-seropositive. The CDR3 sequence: CASTRERLAGVETQYF. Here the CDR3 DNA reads TGTGCCAGCACCAGAGAAAGACTAGCGGGAGTGGAGACCCAGTACTTC. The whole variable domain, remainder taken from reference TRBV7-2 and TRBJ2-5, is GAGVSQSPSNKVTEKGKDVELRCDPISGHTALYWYRQSLGQGLEFLIYFQGNSAPDKSGLPSDRFSAERTGGSVSTLTIQRTQQEDSAVYLCASTRERLAGVETQYFGPGTRLLVL.